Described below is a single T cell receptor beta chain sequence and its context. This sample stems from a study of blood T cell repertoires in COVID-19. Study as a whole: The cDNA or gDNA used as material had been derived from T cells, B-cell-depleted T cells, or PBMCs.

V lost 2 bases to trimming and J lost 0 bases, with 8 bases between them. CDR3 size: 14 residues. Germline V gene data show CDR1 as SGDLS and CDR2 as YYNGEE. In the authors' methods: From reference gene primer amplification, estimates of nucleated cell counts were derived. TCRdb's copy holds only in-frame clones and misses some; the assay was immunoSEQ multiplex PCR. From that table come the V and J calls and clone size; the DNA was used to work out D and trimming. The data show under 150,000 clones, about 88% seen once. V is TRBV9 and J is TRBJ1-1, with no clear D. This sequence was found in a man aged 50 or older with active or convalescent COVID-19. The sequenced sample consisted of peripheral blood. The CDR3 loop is CASSVTELNTEAFF. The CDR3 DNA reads TGTGCCAGCAGCGTTACAGAATTGAACACTGAAGCTTTCTTT.